A single sample gave rise to the 5 T cell receptor beta chains below, sequenced in a study of T cell responses to AZD1222 COVID-19 vaccine. Assay: immunoSEQ multiplex PCR; the TCRdb copy retains only in-frame clones and omits some. The sample lists 100,000 to 150,000 clones, 75% to 90% occurring once. Sample: peripheral blood, taken 28 days after the second AZD1222 dose. Receptors were obtained from an adult who received the AZD1222 COVID-19 vaccine.

This clone was picked up one time. This sequence joins TRBV5-4 and TRBJ1-3, with D hard to call. Trimming shortened V by 1 base and J by 0 bases, and 8 bases separated the two germline ends. CDR1 and CDR2 from the germline V gene are SGHNT and YYREEE (reference sequence). CDR3 length equals 15 residues. DNA of the CDR3: TGTGCCAGCAGCTTGAAGGCCCTCTCTGGAAACACCATATATTTT. Encoded protein: CASSLKALSGNTIYF.

J is TRBJ1-6 and V is TRBV5-1; no clear D. The germline gives CDR1 SGHRS, CDR2 YFSETQ. The length of the CDR3 is 19 residues. Trimming took 0 bases from V and 0 from J, leaving 16 bases between them. The CDR3 protein is CASSLDPWVGSSYNSPLHF. The DNA of the CDR3 is TGCGCCAGCAGCTTGGACCCTTGGGTGGGGAGCTCCTATAATTCACCCCTCCACTTT.

The V gene is TRBV24-1, the J gene TRBJ2-1; TRBD1 is a possible D gene (6 bases). The CDR3 has 14 amino acids. Trimming removed 0 bases from V and 6 bases from J, with 8 bases in between. Germline values: CDR1 KGHDR, CDR2 SFDVKD. The CDR3 spells CATSDLTGSNEQFF. The CDR3 DNA sequence: TGTGCCACCAGTGATTTGACAGGGTCCAATGAGCAGTTCTTC.

The J gene is TRBJ2-5, the V gene TRBV28, with TRBD2 matching over 7 bases. The CDR3 sequence is 16 residues long. Germline V gene lookup returns CDR1 MDHEN and CDR2 SYDVKM. V lost 3 bases and J lost 1; bases outside the gene matches: 8. The CDR3 loop reads CASSLWASGVQETQYF. In nucleotides, the CDR3 is TGTGCCAGCAGTTTGTGGGCTAGCGGAGTCCAAGAGACCCAGTACTTC.

V gene TRBV10-1 combines with J gene TRBJ2-1, with TRBD2 matching over 15 bases. Germline CDR1 and CDR2: WNHNN and SYGVQD (reference sequence). Germline trimming cut 4 bases from V and 5 bases from J; bases unmatched to any gene: 9. CDR3 length equals 18 residues. CDR3 region: CASSVGLAGGPDHNEQFF. CDR3 in DNA: TGCGCCAGCAGTGTCGGACTAGCGGGGGGGCCTGACCACAATGAGCAGTTCTTC.